This entry is about one TCR beta chain. The sample originates from a study of T cell responses to AZD1222 COVID-19 vaccine. The CDR3 runs 12 residues. Germline assignment: CDR1 SQVTM and CDR2 ANQGSEA. V was cut by 4 bases and J by 2 bases, with 9 bases left in between. This table comes from immunoSEQ multiplex PCR, and its TCRdb copy is limited to in-frame clones, with some not included. The data contain about 140,000 clones, just under 95% of them singletons. The sequencing used peripheral blood, collected on day 0 of AZD1222 vaccination. The rearrangement joins TRBV29-1 to TRBJ2-7, with D perhaps matching TRBD2 (5 bases). The TCR sequence derives from an adult in good health. CDR3 in DNA: TGCAGCGTTGGGGAGAACCCCTACGAGCAGTACTTC. Its protein is CSVGENPYEQYF.